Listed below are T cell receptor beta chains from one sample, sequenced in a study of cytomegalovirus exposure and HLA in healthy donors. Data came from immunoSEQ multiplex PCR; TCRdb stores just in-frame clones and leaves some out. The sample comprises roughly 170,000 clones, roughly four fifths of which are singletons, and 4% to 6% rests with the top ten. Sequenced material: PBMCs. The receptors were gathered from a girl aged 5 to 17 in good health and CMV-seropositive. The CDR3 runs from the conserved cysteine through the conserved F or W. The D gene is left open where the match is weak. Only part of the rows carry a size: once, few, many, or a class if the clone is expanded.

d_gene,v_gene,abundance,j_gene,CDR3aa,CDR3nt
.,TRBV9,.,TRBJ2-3,CASSGPRTLGVSTDTQYF,TGTGCCAGCAGCGGTCCAAGGACACTTGGGGTAAGCACAGATACGCAGTATTTT
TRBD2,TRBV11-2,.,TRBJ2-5,CASGSQRGGETQYF,TGTGCCAGCGGGAGCCAGCGGGGTGGAGAGACCCAGTACTTC
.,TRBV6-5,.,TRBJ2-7,CASRTTYEQYF,TGTGCCAGCCGTACAACCTACGAGCAGTACTTC
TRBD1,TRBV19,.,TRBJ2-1,CASGLQGRGYNEQFF,TGTGCCAGTGGATTACAGGGGAGAGGTTACAATGAGCAGTTCTTC
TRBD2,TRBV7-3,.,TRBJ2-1,CASSFDAGVNEQFF,TGTGCCAGCAGCTTTGACGCGGGGGTGAATGAGCAGTTCTTC
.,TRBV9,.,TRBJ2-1,CASSAPGVEQFF,TGTGCCAGCAGCGCCCCAGGGGTTGAGCAGTTCTTC
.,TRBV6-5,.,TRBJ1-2,CASSYSRGGTDGYTF,TGTGCCAGCAGTTACTCGAGAGGCGGGACGGATGGCTACACCTTC
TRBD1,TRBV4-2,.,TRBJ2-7,CASSHRDRGGYEQYF,TGTGCCAGCAGCCATAGGGACAGAGGAGGATACGAGCAGTACTTC
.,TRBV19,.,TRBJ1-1,CASSISSANTEAFF,TGTGCCAGTAGTATCTCTAGTGCGAACACTGAAGCTTTCTTT
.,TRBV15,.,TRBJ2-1,CATSRGSVLSYNEQFF,TGTGCCACCAGCAGAGGGAGTGTACTCTCCTACAATGAGCAGTTCTTC
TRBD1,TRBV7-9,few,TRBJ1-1,CASSLSTGGGTEAFF,TGTGCCAGCAGCTTATCTACAGGGGGCGGCACTGAAGCTTTCTTT
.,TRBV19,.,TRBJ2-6,CASSGGSSGANVLTF,TGTGCCAGTAGTGGAGGTAGCTCTGGGGCCAACGTCCTGACTTTC
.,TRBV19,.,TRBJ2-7,CASSITGTYEQYF,TGTGCCAGTAGTATAACAGGGACCTACGAGCAGTACTTC
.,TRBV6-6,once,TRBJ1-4,CASSQGQTNEKLFF,TGTGCCAGCAGCCAGGGACAAACAAATGAAAAACTGTTTTTT
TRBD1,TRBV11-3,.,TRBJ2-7,CASSLGGTGDEQYF,TGTGCCAGCAGCTTAGGCGGGACAGGGGACGAGCAGTACTTC
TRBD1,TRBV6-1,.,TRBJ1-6,CASSGARQGVGSPLHF,TGTGCCAGCAGTGGGGCCCGACAGGGCGTTGGTTCACCCCTCCACTTT
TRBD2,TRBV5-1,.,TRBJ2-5,CASSLGPTSGQETQYF,TGCGCCAGCAGCTTGGGCCCCACTAGCGGCCAAGAGACCCAGTACTTC
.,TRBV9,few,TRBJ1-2,CASSESRGRGYTF,TGTGCCAGCAGCGAAAGCAGGGGACGTGGCTACACCTTC
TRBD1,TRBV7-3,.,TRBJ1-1,CASSATGTGRTEAFF,TGTGCCAGCAGCGCCACCGGGACAGGGCGAACTGAAGCTTTCTTT
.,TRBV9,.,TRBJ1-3,CASSVNRDVSGNTIYF,TGTGCCAGCAGCGTTAACAGGGACGTCTCTGGAAACACCATATATTTT
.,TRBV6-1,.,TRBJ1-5,CASSEGAGNQPQHF,TGTGCCAGCAGTGAAGGTGCAGGGAATCAGCCCCAGCATTTT
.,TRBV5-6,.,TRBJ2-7,CASSYRDHWEQYF,TGTGCCAGCAGCTACAGGGACCACTGGGAGCAGTACTTC
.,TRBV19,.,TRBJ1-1,CASSWSGLQTEAFF,TGTGCCAGTAGTTGGTCGGGGTTACAAACTGAAGCTTTCTTT
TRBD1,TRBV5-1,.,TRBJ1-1,CASNQGQWVTEAFF,TGCGCCAGCAACCAGGGACAGTGGGTCACTGAAGCTTTCTTT
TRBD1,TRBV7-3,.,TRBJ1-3,CASSLGQGASGGTIYF,TGTGCCAGCAGCTTAGGGCAGGGGGCGTCAGGTGGCACCATATATTTT
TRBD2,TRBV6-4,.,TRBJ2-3,CASSGEAGGRTDTQYF,TGTGCCAGCAGTGGGGAAGCGGGGGGACGCACAGATACGCAGTATTTT
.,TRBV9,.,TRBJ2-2,CASSAFLGAANTGELFF,TGTGCCAGCAGCGCCTTCCTAGGGGCAGCTAACACCGGGGAGCTGTTTTTT
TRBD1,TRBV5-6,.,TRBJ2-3,CASSLVGTDTDTQYF,TGTGCCAGCAGCTTGGTAGGGACAGACACAGATACGCAGTATTTT
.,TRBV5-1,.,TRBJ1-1,CASSSGNTEAFF,TGCGCCAGCAGTAGCGGGAACACTGAAGCTTTCTTT
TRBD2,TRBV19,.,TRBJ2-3,CASSTIAGDTDTQYF,TGTGCCAGTAGTACCATAGCGGGGGACACAGATACGCAGTATTTT
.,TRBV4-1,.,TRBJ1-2,CASSQAGAEGRARVDYGYTF,TGCGCCAGCAGCCAGGCAGGGGCTGAGGGTCGAGCCCGGGTGGACTATGGCTACACCTTC
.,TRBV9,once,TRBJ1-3,CASSPRAGTGNTIYF,TGTGCCAGCAGCCCCCGAGCAGGCACTGGAAACACCATATATTTT
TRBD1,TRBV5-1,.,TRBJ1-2,CASSLEGQGVADYGYTF,TGCGCCAGCAGCTTGGAGGGACAGGGGGTGGCTGACTATGGCTACACCTTC
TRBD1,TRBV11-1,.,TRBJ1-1,CASSLPGQPNTEAFF,TGTGCCAGCAGCCTACCGGGACAGCCGAACACTGAAGCTTTCTTT
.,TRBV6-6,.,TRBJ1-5,CASTYSMSNQPQHF,TGTGCCAGCACATACAGCATGAGCAATCAGCCCCAGCATTTT
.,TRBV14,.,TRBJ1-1,CASSPFGGNTEAFF,TGTGCCAGCAGCCCATTCGGGGGTAACACTGAAGCTTTCTTT
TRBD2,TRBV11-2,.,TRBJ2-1,CASSRSGARSYNEQFF,TGTGCCAGCAGCCGTAGCGGGGCCCGCTCCTACAATGAGCAGTTCTTC
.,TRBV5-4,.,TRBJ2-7,CASSRGSQPYEQYF,TGTGCCAGCTCCCGAGGCAGTCAACCCTACGAGCAGTACTTC
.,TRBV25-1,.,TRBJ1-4,CASSEYQGNNEKLFF,TGTGCCAGCAGTGAATATCAGGGTAATAATGAAAAACTGTTTTTT
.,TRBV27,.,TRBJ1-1,CASRAARTYTEAFF,TGTGCCAGCAGAGCTGCCAGGACTTACACTGAAGCTTTCTTT
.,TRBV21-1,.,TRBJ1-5,CASGRGFRRVARNQPQHF,TGTGCCAGCGGGAGGGGCTTTCGTAGAGTGGCCCGCAATCAGCCCCAGCATTTT
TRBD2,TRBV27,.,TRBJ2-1,CASSTSGREYNEQFF,TGTGCCAGCAGTACTAGCGGGAGGGAATACAATGAGCAGTTCTTC
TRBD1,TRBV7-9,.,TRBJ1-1,CASSSTGGNTEAFF,TGTGCCAGCAGCTCCACAGGGGGCAACACTGAAGCTTTCTTT
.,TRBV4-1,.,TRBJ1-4,CASSQEGGRTEKLFF,TGCGCCAGCAGCCAAGAGGGAGGGCGCACGGAAAAACTGTTTTTT
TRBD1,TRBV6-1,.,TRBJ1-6,CASSAGQGFSPLHF,TGTGCCAGCAGCGCCGGACAGGGTTTTTCACCCCTCCACTTT
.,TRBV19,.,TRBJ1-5,CASSRGREYSNQPQHF,TGTGCCAGTAGCCGAGGGCGGGAGTATAGCAATCAGCCCCAGCATTTT
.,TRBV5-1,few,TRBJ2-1,CASSIAKENEQFF,TGCGCCAGCAGCATAGCGAAAGAGAATGAGCAGTTCTTC
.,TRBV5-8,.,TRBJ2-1,CASSFIPAGHNEQFF,TGTGCCAGCAGCTTCATCCCGGCAGGCCACAATGAGCAGTTCTTC
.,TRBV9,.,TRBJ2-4,CASSAGTKNIQYF,TGTGCCAGCAGCGCCGGGACCAAAAACATTCAGTACTTC